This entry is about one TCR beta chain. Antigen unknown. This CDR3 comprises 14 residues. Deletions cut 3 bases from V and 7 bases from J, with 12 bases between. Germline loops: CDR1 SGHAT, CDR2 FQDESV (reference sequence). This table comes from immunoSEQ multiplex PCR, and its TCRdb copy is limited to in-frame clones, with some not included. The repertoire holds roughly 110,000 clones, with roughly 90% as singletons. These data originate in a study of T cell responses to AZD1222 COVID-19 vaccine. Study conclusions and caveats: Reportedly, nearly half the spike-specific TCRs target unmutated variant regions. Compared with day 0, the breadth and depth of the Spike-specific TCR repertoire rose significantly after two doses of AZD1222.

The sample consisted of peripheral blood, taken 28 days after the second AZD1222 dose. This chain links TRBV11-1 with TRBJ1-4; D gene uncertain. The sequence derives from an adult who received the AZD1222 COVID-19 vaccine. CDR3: CASSFGQRSEKLFF. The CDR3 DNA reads TGTGCCAGCAGCTTCGGGCAGAGGAGTGAAAAACTGTTTTTT.